A selection of T cell receptor beta chains follows, all from one sample in a study of regulatory T cells in long-lasting Graves disease. One entry per CDR3 protein results from TCRdb running MiXCR on the multiplex PCR reads. The profile shows 360,000 or so distinct CDR3 sequences, about a sixth of them singletons. These data were likewise used in another study, on T cells in Graves' hyperthyroidism and ophthalmopathy.

This specimen consisted of peripheral blood mononuclear cells (PBMCs), obtained at new diagnosis, from a patient treated with antithyroid drugs. The receptors derive from a woman between 18 and 29 years old with Graves disease. Each CDR3 is given with its conserved first and last residue. The D gene is left open where the match is weak. Rows give clone size only sometimes, using once, few, many, or a class for an expanded clone.

V: TRBV7-8; D: TRBD2; J: TRBJ2-1; size: many; DNA: TGTGCCAGCAGCTTATCCCGGAGCAGCGGGAGTGACAATGAGCAGTTCTTC; CDR3: CASSLSRSSGSDNEQFF
V: TRBV7-9; D: -; J: TRBJ2-3; size: once; DNA: TGTGCCAGCAGACCGATACTAGCCCCTAGCACAGATACGCAGTATTTT; CDR3: CASRPILAPSTDTQYF
V: TRBV7-6; D: -; J: TRBJ1-2; size: -; DNA: TGTGCCAGCAGGTCGGTCGGGCCCGGAGGATTTGGTGGCTACACCTTC; CDR3: CASRSVGPGGFGGYTF
V: TRBV7-9; D: -; J: TRBJ1-4; size: once; DNA: TGTGCCAGCAGCAGGGGGGACGGAGATAATGAAAAACTGTTTTTT; CDR3: CASSRGDGDNEKLFF
V: TRBV6-1; D: -; J: TRBJ2-5; size: many; DNA: TGTGCCAGCGGACAGAGCTGGGCAGAGACCCAGTACTTC; CDR3: CASGQSWAETQYF
V: TRBV6-1; D: -; J: TRBJ1-5; size: few; DNA: TGTGCCAGCAGTGTCGTTGGGGACCAGCCCCAGCATTTT; CDR3: CASSVVGDQPQHF
V: TRBV7-6; D: -; J: TRBJ1-2; size: -; DNA: TGTGCCAGCAGCCCGCACCCTTCGGAGGCAGCCTATGGCTACACCTTC; CDR3: CASSPHPSEAAYGYTF
V: TRBV28; D: TRBD2; J: TRBJ2-3; size: many; DNA: TGTGCCAGCAGTTTATGGGCTAGCGGAGCTAGCACAGATACGCAGTATTTT; CDR3: CASSLWASGASTDTQYF
V: TRBV28; D: -; J: TRBJ1-4; size: many; DNA: TGTGCCAGCAGTAGCGGAGCAACTAATGAAAAACTGTTTTTT; CDR3: CASSSGATNEKLFF
V: TRBV20-1; D: -; J: TRBJ2-7; size: many; DNA: TGCAGTGCTAGAGCCCCCCGGTACGAGCAGTACTTC; CDR3: CSARAPRYEQYF
V: TRBV28; D: -; J: TRBJ2-7; size: many; DNA: TGTGCCAGCAGCCCTATCCAGGGCCCCTACGAGCAGTACTTC; CDR3: CASSPIQGPYEQYF
V: TRBV27; D: TRBD1; J: TRBJ2-2; size: many; DNA: TGTGCCAGCAGCAACGCCGGGACAGCGAACACCGGGGAGCTGTTTTTT; CDR3: CASSNAGTANTGELFF
V: TRBV5-1; D: -; J: TRBJ2-1; size: many; DNA: TGCGCCAGCAGCTTGTCCGGGGGCCCTTACAATGAGCAGTTCTTC; CDR3: CASSLSGGPYNEQFF